Following are 9 T cell receptor beta chains from one sample sequenced in a study of blood T cell repertoires in COVID-19. Only in-frame clones appear in the TCRdb table, and some are missing; sequencing was by immunoSEQ multiplex PCR. The sample gives about 260,000 clones, approximately 90% of which show up once; roughly 4% is in the top ten. The specimen was peripheral blood. These receptors were taken from a man between 60 and 70 years old who had recovered from COVID-19.

This clone was observed a single time. The gene calls are TRBV6-2 or TRBV6-3 and TRBJ2-5; tentatively, D is TRBD1 (5 bases). With 0 bases removed from V and 1 base from J, the gap between germline ends came to 21 bases. This CDR3 is built from 19 residues. Per the germline V gene, CDR1 is MNHEY and CDR2 is SVGEGT. CDR3 coding DNA: TGTGCCAGCAGTTACTCGACCCGTGGAGTCCGACAGCCCCAAGAGACCCAGTACTTC. Amino acid sequence: CASSYSTRGVRQPQETQYF.

The chain recombines TRBV6-4 with TRBJ1-2; 12 bases agree with TRBD1. The CDR3 consists of 14 residues. Germline V gene sequence: CDR1 MRHNA, CDR2 SNTAGT. The V gene end was trimmed by 6 bases and the J gene end by 6 bases; junction bases not matched to a gene: 5. The CDR3 sequence: CASRDGTGGNGYTF. The CDR3 DNA sequence: TGTGCCAGCAGAGATGGGACAGGGGGCAATGGCTACACCTTC.

The chain links TRBV5-4 to TRBJ2-4, with D possibly matching TRBD2 (5 bases). With 3 bases removed from V and 1 base from J, the gap between germline ends came to 17 bases. Germline lookup yields CDR1 SGHNT and CDR2 YYREEE (reference sequence). The CDR3 extends over 17 amino acids. CDR3 nucleotides: TGTGCCAGCAGCTCGGACGGGGAAAGGTGGGCCAAAAACATTCAGTACTTC. It encodes CASSSDGERWAKNIQYF.

The chain joins TRBV18 to TRBJ1-4; 7 bases align to TRBD1. After removal of 3 bases from V and 1 base from J, the junction contained 8 bases not matched to a gene. CDR3 length equals 17 residues. The germline V gene has CDR1 KGHSH and CDR2 LQKENI. The CDR3 sequence: CASSPDRAHLTNEKLFF. CDR3 nucleotides: TGTGCCAGCTCACCTGACAGGGCGCACCTAACTAATGAAAAACTGTTTTTT.

V gene TRBV5-5 combines with J gene TRBJ1-4; no reliable D call. V lost 2 bases, J lost 6 bases, and 17 bases lay in between. The CDR3 has 16 amino acids. Germline CDR1 reads SGHKS; CDR2 reads YYEKEE (reference sequence). The DNA for the CDR3 is TGTGCCAGCAGCTTCCCCGAGGGAATCAGGCATGAAAAACTGTTTTTT. It yields the protein CASSFPEGIRHEKLFF. Full variable domain (remainder filled in from reference TRBV5-5 and TRBJ1-4): DAGVTQSPTHLIKTRGQQVTLRCSPISGHKSVSWYQQVLGQGPQFIFQYYEKEERGRGNFPDRFSARQFPNYSSELNVNALLLGDSALYLCASSFPEGIRHEKLFFGSGTQLSVL.

Comments on this clone: One junction end disagrees with the germline gene, perhaps due to a read error. The gene calls are TRBV9 and TRBJ2-7; D may be TRBD1 (6 bases). CDR1 is SGDLS, CDR2 YYNGEE, per germline. CDR3 length equals 9 residues. The CDR3 is CASSVGGGF. The CDR3, as DNA: TGTGCCAGCAGCGTAGGAGGGGGCTTC.

V gene TRBV9 combines with J gene TRBJ2-2; TRBD2 is a possible D gene (6 bases). V lost 1 base and J lost 4, with 11 bases in between. The V gene's germline CDR1 is SGDLS and CDR2 YYNGEE. The length of the CDR3 is 15 residues. CDR3 DNA sequence: TGTGCCAGCAGCGTAACTAGCTCGGGCACCGGGGAGCTGTTTTTT. Its protein product is CASSVTSSGTGELFF.

The chain employs TRBV29-1 and TRBJ1-2; D is perhaps TRBD1 (6 bases). This CDR3 has 14 residues. Trimming left V 2 bases short and J 0 bases short, with 10 bases between. Germline V gene sequence: CDR1 SQVTM, CDR2 ANQGSEA. This CDR3 reads CSVEPQGTNYGYTF. The DNA for the CDR3 is TGCAGCGTTGAACCCCAGGGGACTAACTATGGCTACACCTTC.

The chain joins TRBV5-4 to TRBJ1-2; tentative D call: TRBD1 (5 bases). V was clipped by 4 bases and J by 4 bases, with 14 bases between them. Germline loops: CDR1 SGHNT, CDR2 YYREEE (reference sequence). CDR3 length equals 14 residues. This CDR3 is CASSTPDKFYGYTF. CDR3 DNA sequence: TGTGCCAGCAGCACCCCGGACAAGTTCTATGGCTACACCTTC.